Given below is one T cell receptor beta chain in context. This specimen belongs to a study of blood T cell repertoires in COVID-19. Overall study context: Samples representing acute and convalescent COVID-19 were sourced from the United States, Italy and Spain.

There are 15 residues in the CDR3. Germline CDR1 reads LNHDA; CDR2 reads SQIVND (reference sequence). Trimming cost V 8 bases and J 4 bases, with 20 bases left between them. Original analysis: The assay estimated nucleated cells by amplifying reference gene primers. Using immunoSEQ multiplex PCR, the repertoire was profiled, and TCRdb retains in-frame clones only, with some absent. D and trimming come from the DNA, and the V and J calls and clone size come from that table. Of hundreds of thousands of clones listed, roughly 86% were seen once; the top ten hold 1% to 1.5%. The sequence came from an older man with acute or convalescent COVID-19. Sequencing was carried out using peripheral blood. The chain recombines TRBV19 with TRBJ2-5, with a weak D call TRBD1 (5 bases). CDR3 bases: TGTGCCAGTGGCAAGGGGCCAGGGTCTGGAGAGACCCAGTACTTC. It translates to CASGKGPGSGETQYF.